Listed here is a single TCR beta chain. No antigen is known for it. Base quality data are lacking; no much larger clone is found one base away. The CDR3 regions of human TCRbeta chains were subjected to immunosequencing. The authors' pipeline ran thus. Repertoire TCRs were matched against a reference library of SARS-CoV-2-specific TCRs generated with the MIRA antigen-specificity platform. Breadth meant the fraction of unique TCRs that were SARS-CoV-2-associated, whereas depth meant the fraction of total T cells that were SARS-CoV-2-associated. Each spike-specific TCR was assigned to its reactive spike region and to a CD4 or CD8 class using the MIRA data. Log10-transformed breadth and depth values were compared by one-way ANOVA with Sidak's multiple comparisons tests. Held by TCRdb, this immuneACCESS table contains in-frame sequences only and omits some clones. Under half of the omission traces to an unresolved V gene where checked; the cause of the rest is unknown. That table gives V, J and clone size, and the DNA gave D and trimming. The sample includes over 100,000 clones, with around 94% observed a single time. Of the sample, over 6.5% falls within the top ten clones.

This sample was taken from a study of T cell responses to AZD1222 COVID-19 vaccine (dated by TCRdb to about 2021). Study-wide context: AZD1222 recipients with second doses at about 4 weeks or about 12 weeks were pooled, because spike-specific TCR depth and breadth did not differ between schedules. A total of around 240 trial participants underwent TCR sequencing, of whom roughly 210 had received two doses of AZD1222 and approximately 25 had received two doses of the MenACWY control vaccine. Trial participants were enrolled by age into subgroups of 18-55, 56-69 and 70-plus years, and about 150, 27 and 61 TCR-sequenced participants, respectively, were included in these subgroups. Results and caveats for the whole study, not just this receptor: Most participants were white British and females outnumbered males, and the authors suggested that clonal diversity may have been underestimated. The 56-69-year group was small, and its depth increase did not reach significance, likely because of low power. A significant rise in spike-specific TCR breadth and depth was observed after two AZD1222 doses relative to day 0 and relative to MenACWY recipients. Reportedly, close to half of the unique spike-specific TCRs recognized epitopes lying outside the regions that are mutated in the B.1.351 and B.1.1.7 variants. Conclusions about previously exposed vaccinees are limited because only five to seven AZD1222 recipients were SARS-CoV-2 seropositive at baseline. The whole spike protein was spanned by vaccine-associated CD4 TCRs, and dominant responses were seen in regions 160-218 and 743-854. Because no samples from the day 14 peak response were available, repertoires could be characterized only after the peak T cell response.

Read against the paper, the sample's time point label means: baseline before first vaccination. The vaccinee samples were drawn from two UK trials, COV001 and COV002, one of which was a single-blind randomized controlled phase 2/3 trial testing AZD1222 (ChAdOx1 nCoV-19) in healthy adults. For TCRbeta chain sequencing, PBMC samples were collected from trial participants at day 0 and at day 28 after the second dose. The sample was peripheral blood, taken on day 0 of AZD1222 vaccination. The clonotype originates from an adult in good health.

The sequence in DNA is TGCGCCAGCAGCAGGTCTAACTCCTACAATGAGCAGTTCTTC. Its protein reads: CASSRSNSYNEQFF. In this chain, TRBV5-1 is recombined with TRBJ2-1; the D gene is unclear. CDR3 length: 14 amino acids, cysteine to phenylalanine. The only DNA kept is the CDR3, 42 bases in frame from the first base. V loses 4 bases, J loses 0 bases, and the germline ends lie 8 bases apart. The germline V gene yields SGHRS for CDR1 and YFSETQ for CDR2.